Here is one T cell receptor beta chain with its context. Its antigen is not known. This CDR3 comprises 14 residues. The V segment lost 6 bases and the J segment 9 bases; nucleotides outside the gene matches: 13. Germline loops: CDR1 SNHLY, CDR2 FYNNEI. This specimen belongs to a study of beta chain features in type 1 diabetes. Findings and limits, study-wide: Cells carrying high TCR expression could end up over-represented when cDNA is sequenced. In every one of the four CD4+ subsets, TCRB CDR3s were moderately but significantly shorter in Type 1 diabetes patients. There were fewer insertions and more deletions at the VDJ junctions of type 1 diabetes patients.

Expressed TCRB transcripts were sequenced after all isolated RNA was converted to cDNA. TCRdb's copy holds only in-frame clones and misses some; the assay was immunoSEQ multiplex PCR. The sample yields 600,000 to 700,000 clones, 9.5% to 15% seen once. The sequence derives from a man aged 30-40 years with type 1 diabetes. This chain connects TRBV2 to TRBJ2-7, with 8 positions matching TRBD1. The source material was naive CD4+ T cells from blood. In DNA form, the CDR3 reads TGTGCCAGCAGCCCCGGACAGGGTAGAGGCGGGCAGTACTTC. Its protein product is CASSPGQGRGGQYF. The full variable domain, in which reference TRBV2 and TRBJ2-7 provide the parts outside the CDR3, is EPEVTQTPSHQVTQMGQEVILRCVPISNHLYFYWYRQILGQKVEFLVSFYNNEISEKSEIFDDQFSVERPDGSNFTLKIRSTKLEDSAMYFCASSPGQGRGGQYFGPGTRLTVT.